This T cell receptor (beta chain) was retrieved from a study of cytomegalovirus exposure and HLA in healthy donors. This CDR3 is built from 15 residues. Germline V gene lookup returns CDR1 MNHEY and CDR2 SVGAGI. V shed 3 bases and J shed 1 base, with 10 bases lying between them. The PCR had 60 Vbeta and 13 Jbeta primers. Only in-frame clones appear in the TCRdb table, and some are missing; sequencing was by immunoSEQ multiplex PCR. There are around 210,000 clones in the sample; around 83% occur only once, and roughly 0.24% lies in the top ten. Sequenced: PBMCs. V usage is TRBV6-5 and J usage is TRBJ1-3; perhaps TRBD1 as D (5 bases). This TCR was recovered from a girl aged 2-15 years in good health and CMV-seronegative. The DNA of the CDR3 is TGTGCCAGCAGTTATCAGGGACTTTCTGGAAACACCATATATTTT. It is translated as CASSYQGLSGNTIYF.